A single sample is the source of the 18 T cell receptor beta chains below, sequenced in a study of tumor and adjacent non-tumor tissue in lung cancer. RNA was extracted from bulk tissue without any cell sorting. Distant lung tissue was collected more than 3 cm away from the tumor edge. Three rounds of nested PCR, following a modified ARM-PCR protocol, produced the TCRbeta library. TCRdb re-called the multiplex PCR reads through MiXCR, storing one row per CDR3 protein. The table records some 100,000 distinct CDR3 sequences, 65% of them present only once. What was sequenced was distant non-tumor lung tissue. The receptors were sampled from a man younger than 40 with non-small cell lung cancer.

On this clonotype: Because it lacks the conserved phenylalanine or tryptophan at the end, this CDR3 is likely a read error. The chain couples TRBV12-3 or TRBV12-4 to TRBJ2-5, with 8 nucleotides matching TRBD1. Trimming took 9 bases from V and 5 from J; bases not matched to a gene: 2. The CDR3 totals 11 residues. Here the CDR3 reads CASTGGETQYS. The DNA of the CDR3 is TGTGCCAGTACAGGGGGGGAGACCCAGTACTCC.

With respect to this clonotype: One junction end disagrees with the germline gene, perhaps due to a read error. This sequence joins TRBV24-1 and TRBJ2-3, with D unclear. This CDR3 comprises 13 residues. Germline CDR1 is KGHDR and CDR2 is SFDVKD. In DNA form, the CDR3 reads TGTGCCACCAGTGATTCCATCACAGATACGCAGTACTTT. As protein: CATSDSITDTQYF.

This clonotype has a count of ten or more. The V call is TRBV4-3, the J call TRBJ1-1, with D uncertain. Trimming pared 0 bases from V and 4 bases from J, leaving 12 bases between. The CDR3 has 15 residues. Germline V lookup: CDR1 LGHNA, CDR2 YSLEER. CDR3 amino acids: CASSQDGHHTTEAFF. CDR3 sequence (DNA): TGCGCCAGCAGCCAAGATGGGCACCATACCACTGAAGCTTTCTTT.

Remarks on this clonotype: One junction end does not reproduce the germline sequence, and a read error may be involved. The chain recombines TRBV29-1 with TRBJ1-2, with D maybe TRBD1 (5 bases). Per germline, CDR1 SQVTM and CDR2 ANQGSEA. The CDR3 sequence is 11 residues long. CDR3 DNA sequence: TGCAGCGTATGGGGCGGAGGAGGCTATACCTTC. It specifies CSVWGGGGYTF.

This chain uses TRBV12-3 or TRBV12-4 with TRBJ2-1; no reliable D call. V was cut by 10 bases and J by 6 bases, with 16 bases left in between. This CDR3 has 13 amino acids. CDR3: CAINFETLNEQFF. CDR3 nucleotides: TGTGCCATCAATTTTGAGACGCTCAATGAGCAGTTCTTC.

On this clonotype itself: A much larger clone lies a single base off, so this may be a read error. The V gene is TRBV5-4, the J gene TRBJ1-4, with 9 nucleotides matching TRBD1. V was pared by 5 bases and J by 6 bases, with 5 bases of the junction left unmatched. The germline CDR1 and CDR2 sequences are SGHNT and YYREEE (reference sequence). The CDR3 runs 14 residues. CDR3 sequence: CASSHGTGYEKLFF. CDR3 nucleotides: TGTGCCAGCAGTCACGGGACAGGGTATGAAAAACTGTTTTTT.

This clonotype appeared a few times. The chain combines TRBV10-3 with TRBJ1-5; TRBD1 matches at 7 bases. CDR3 length: 14 amino acids. The germline CDR1 and CDR2 sequences are ENHRY and SYGVKD. V was pared by 4 bases and J by 4 bases, with 4 bases of the junction left unmatched. The CDR3 sequence is CAISGRDRNQPQHF. The CDR3 DNA reads as TGTGCCATCAGTGGTAGGGACAGAAATCAGCCCCAGCATTTT.

To note about this clonotype: At one boundary the junction diverges from the germline segment, which might be a read error. The genes are TRBV4-1 and TRBJ2-4; tentative D call: TRBD1 (8 bases). CDR3 size: 18 residues. The germline gives CDR1 MGHRA, CDR2 YSYEKL. The CDR3 bases are TGCGCCTGCAGCCAAGATCCTGGGACAGGAGGCGCGGGGGACATTCAGTACTTC. Its protein is CACSQDPGTGGAGDIQYF.

The V call is TRBV12-3 or TRBV12-4, the J call TRBJ1-6; TRBD1 matches at 8 bases. The CDR3 spans 11 residues. V lost 5 bases, J lost 13 bases, and 1 base stayed unmatched. CDR3 amino acids: CASSGTGPLHF. The CDR3 DNA reads TGTGCCAGCAGTGGGACAGGTCCCCTCCACTTT.

This clonotype was picked up a small number of times. The chain links TRBV7-9 to TRBJ2-3; 10 bases agree with TRBD2. V lost 5 bases, J lost 2 bases, and 7 bases stayed unmatched. CDR1 is SEHNR and CDR2 is FQNEAQ in the germline V gene (reference sequence). The CDR3 totals 16 residues. The CDR3 coding sequence is TGTGCCAGCAGCCGTGGGACTAGCGCGCTCACAGATACGCAGTATTTT. Translated, it gives CASSRGTSALTDTQYF.

Regarding this clonotype: The junction departs from the called germline gene at one end, perhaps through a read error. The V and J genes are TRBV6-5 and TRBJ2-1, with 7 bases identical to TRBD2. The CDR3 has 15 residues. The germline V gene has CDR1 MNHEY and CDR2 SVGAGI. CDR3 nucleotides: TGCGCCAGCAGTTACGGCGGCGTGAGGGAGGGTGAGCCGTTCTTC. It yields the protein CASSYGGVREGEPFF.

Comments on this clonotype: A junction end diverges from the germline sequence, so it may reflect a read error. The V gene is TRBV5-6, the J gene TRBJ1-6; TRBD1 might be the D (5 bases). Looked up from germline, CDR1 is SGHDT and CDR2 is YYEEEE. The CDR3 has 15 amino acids. The CDR3 DNA sequence: TGTACCAGCAGCTATGATAGGGGCTATAATTCACCCCTCCACTTT. Its protein product is CTSSYDRGYNSPLHF. Looking up the rest from reference TRBV5-6 and TRBJ1-6 gives the full variable domain: DAGVTQSPTHLIKTRGQQVTLRCSPKSGHDTVSWYQQALGQGPQFIFQYYEEEERQRGNFPDRFSGHQFPNYSSELNVNALLLGDSALYLCTSSYDRGYNSPLHFGNGTRLTVT.

This clonotype was seen repeatedly, ten times or more. The chain recombines TRBV12-3 or TRBV12-4 with TRBJ2-3; unclear D gene. This CDR3 contains 15 residues. The V gene lost 1 base and the J gene lost 0 bases, with 8 bases spanning the gap. The CDR3 here is CASSLDISSTDTQYF. The CDR3 DNA follows: TGTGCCAGCAGTTTAGACATTTCCAGCACAGATACGCAGTATTTT.

This clonotype was seen a single time. The junction departs from the called germline gene at one end, perhaps through a read error. The rearrangement uses TRBV6-5 and TRBJ1-1; D is ambiguous. CDR3 length: 14 amino acids. Germline V gene data show CDR1 as MNHEY and CDR2 as SVGAGI. The DNA for the CDR3 is TGTACCAGCAGTCTCGGACGCGTGAACACTGAAGCTTTCTTT. It is translated as CTSSLGRVNTEAFF.

Details on this clonotype: No conserved phenylalanine or tryptophan ends this CDR3, so it is likely a read error. This chain connects TRBV29-1 to TRBJ1-2, with D tentatively TRBD1 (5 bases). V was trimmed by 3 bases and J by 9 bases, leaving 11 bases between them. Germline lookup yields CDR1 SQVTM and CDR2 ANQGSEA. This CDR3 contains 11 residues. CDR3 protein: CSVEKDICYTL. The CDR3, as DNA: TGCAGCGTTGAGAAGGACATCTGCTACACCTTG.

A note on this clonotype: A junction boundary mismatches the germline segment, possibly from a read error. The V gene is TRBV4-1, the J gene TRBJ2-3; weak D call: TRBD2 (5 bases). Germline values: CDR1 MGHRA, CDR2 YSYEKL. The CDR3 covers 14 residues. The CDR3 protein is CAISQERVRGTQYF. Written as DNA, the CDR3 is TGTGCCATCAGCCAAGAGAGGGTACGGGGTACGCAGTATTTT.

V is TRBV29-1 and J is TRBJ2-3; no firm D call. CDR1 is SQVTM and CDR2 is ANQGSEA in the germline V gene. CDR3 length: 12 residues. Trimming removed 8 bases at V and 6 bases at J, with 15 bases between. Here the CDR3 DNA reads TGCAGCATGGGTTTGCGACTGGATACGCAGTATTTT. This codes for CSMGLRLDTQYF.

The genes are TRBV25-1 and TRBJ1-4; 9 positions agree with TRBD1. V was clipped by 1 base and J by 6 bases; unmatched bases: 6. The CDR3 sequence is 16 residues long. CDR1 and CDR2 (germline): MGHDK, SYGVNS. CDR3 residues: CASSELGTGPDEKLFF. DNA for the CDR3: TGTGCCAGCAGTGAATTAGGGACAGGGCCGGATGAAAAACTGTTTTTT.